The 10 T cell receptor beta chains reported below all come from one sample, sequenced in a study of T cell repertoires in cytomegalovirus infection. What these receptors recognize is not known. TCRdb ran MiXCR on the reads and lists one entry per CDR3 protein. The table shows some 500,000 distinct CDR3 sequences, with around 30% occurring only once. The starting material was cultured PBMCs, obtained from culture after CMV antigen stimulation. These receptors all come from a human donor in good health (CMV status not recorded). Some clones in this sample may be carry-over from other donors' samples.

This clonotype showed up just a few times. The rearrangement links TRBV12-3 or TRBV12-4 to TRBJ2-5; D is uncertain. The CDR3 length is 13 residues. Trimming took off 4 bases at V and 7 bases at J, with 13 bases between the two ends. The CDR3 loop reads CASSSSPLVTQYF. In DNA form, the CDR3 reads TGTGCCAGCAGTTCCTCCCCCTTGGTGACCCAGTACTTC.

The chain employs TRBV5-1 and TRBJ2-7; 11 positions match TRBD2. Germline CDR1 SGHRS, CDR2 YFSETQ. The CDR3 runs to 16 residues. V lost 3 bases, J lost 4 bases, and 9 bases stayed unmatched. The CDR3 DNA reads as TGCGCCAGCAGCTGGTCTGGGACTAGCGGCAGTTACGAGCAGTACTTC. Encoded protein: CASSWSGTSGSYEQYF.

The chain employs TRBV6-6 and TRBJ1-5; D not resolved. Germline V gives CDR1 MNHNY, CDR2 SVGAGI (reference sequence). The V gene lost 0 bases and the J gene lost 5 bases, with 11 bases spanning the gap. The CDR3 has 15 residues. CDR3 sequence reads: CASSYSAATDQPQHF. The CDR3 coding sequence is TGTGCCAGCAGTTACTCGGCGGCAACTGATCAGCCCCAGCATTTT.

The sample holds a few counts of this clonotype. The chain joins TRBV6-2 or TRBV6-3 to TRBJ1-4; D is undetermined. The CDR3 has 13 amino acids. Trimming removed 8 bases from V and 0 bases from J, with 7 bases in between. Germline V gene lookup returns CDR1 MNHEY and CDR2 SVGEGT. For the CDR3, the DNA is TGTGCCAGCTCGAGACCAACTAATGAAAAACTGTTTTTT. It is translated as CASSRPTNEKLFF.

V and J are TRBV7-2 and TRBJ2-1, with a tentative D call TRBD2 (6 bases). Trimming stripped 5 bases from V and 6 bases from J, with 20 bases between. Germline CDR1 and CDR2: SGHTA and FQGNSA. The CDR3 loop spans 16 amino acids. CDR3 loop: CASSGLTEGSSNEQFF. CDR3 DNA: TGTGCCAGCAGCGGGCTGACGGAGGGGTCTTCCAATGAGCAGTTCTTC.

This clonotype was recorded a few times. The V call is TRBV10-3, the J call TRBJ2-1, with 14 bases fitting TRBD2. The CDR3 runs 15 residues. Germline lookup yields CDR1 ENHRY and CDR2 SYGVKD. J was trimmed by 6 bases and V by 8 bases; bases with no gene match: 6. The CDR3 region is CAIRRLAGGGNEQFF. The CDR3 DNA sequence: TGTGCCATCCGCCGACTAGCGGGAGGGGGCAATGAGCAGTTCTTC.

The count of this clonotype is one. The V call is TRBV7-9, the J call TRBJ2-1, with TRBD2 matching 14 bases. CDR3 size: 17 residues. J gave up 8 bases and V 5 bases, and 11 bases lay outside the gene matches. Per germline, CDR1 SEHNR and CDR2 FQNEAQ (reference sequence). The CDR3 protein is CASSPAGGLAGVYEQFF. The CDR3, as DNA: TGTGCCAGCAGCCCAGCCGGGGGACTAGCGGGAGTCTATGAGCAGTTCTTC.

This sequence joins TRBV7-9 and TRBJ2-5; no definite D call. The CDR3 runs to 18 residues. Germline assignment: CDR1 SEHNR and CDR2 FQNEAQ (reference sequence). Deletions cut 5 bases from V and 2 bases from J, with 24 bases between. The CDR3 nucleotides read TGTGCCAGCAGCCGCGTTTTCCAAGGATACGACCGTCAAGAGACCCAGTACTTC. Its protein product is CASSRVFQGYDRQETQYF.

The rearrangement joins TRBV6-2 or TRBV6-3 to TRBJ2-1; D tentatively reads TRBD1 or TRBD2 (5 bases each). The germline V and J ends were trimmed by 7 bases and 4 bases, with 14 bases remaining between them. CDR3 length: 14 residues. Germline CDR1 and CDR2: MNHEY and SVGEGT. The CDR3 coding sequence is TGTGCCAGCACCATTACCGGGACGTACAATGAGCAGTTCTTC. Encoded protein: CASTITGTYNEQFF.

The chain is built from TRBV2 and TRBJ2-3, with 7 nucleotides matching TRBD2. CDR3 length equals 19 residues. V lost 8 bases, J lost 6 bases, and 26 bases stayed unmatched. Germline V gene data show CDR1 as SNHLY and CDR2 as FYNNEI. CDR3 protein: CASDGIFSTSKFEYDTQYF. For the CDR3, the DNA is TGTGCCAGCGATGGTATCTTTTCGACTAGCAAGTTTGAGTACGATACGCAGTATTTT.